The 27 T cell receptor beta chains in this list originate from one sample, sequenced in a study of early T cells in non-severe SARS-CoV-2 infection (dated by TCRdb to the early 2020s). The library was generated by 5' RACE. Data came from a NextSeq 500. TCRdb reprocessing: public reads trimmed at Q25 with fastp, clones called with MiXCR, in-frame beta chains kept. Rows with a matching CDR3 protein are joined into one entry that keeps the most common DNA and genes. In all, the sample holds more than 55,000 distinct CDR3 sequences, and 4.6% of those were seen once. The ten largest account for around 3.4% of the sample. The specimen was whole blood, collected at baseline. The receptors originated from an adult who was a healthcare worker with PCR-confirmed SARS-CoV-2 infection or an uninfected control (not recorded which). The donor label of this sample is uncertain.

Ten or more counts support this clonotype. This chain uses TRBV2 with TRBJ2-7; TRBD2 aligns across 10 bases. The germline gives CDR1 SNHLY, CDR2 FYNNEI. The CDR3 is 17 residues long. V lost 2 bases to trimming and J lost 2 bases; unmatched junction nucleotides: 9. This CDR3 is CASSERLAGALTYEQYF. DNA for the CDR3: TGTGCCAGCAGTGAAAGGCTAGCGGGGGCCCTAACCTACGAGCAGTACTTC.

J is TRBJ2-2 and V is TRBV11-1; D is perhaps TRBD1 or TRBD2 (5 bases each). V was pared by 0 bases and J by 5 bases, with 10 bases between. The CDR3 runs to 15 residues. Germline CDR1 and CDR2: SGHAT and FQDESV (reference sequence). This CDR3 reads CASSLAGTGTGELFF. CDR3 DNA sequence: TGTGCCAGCAGCTTAGCCGGGACGGGGACCGGGGAGCTGTTTTTT.

In DNA form, the CDR3 reads TGTGCCAGCAGCCGGGACAGGGGGCAAGATACGCAGTATTTT. It specifies CASSRDRGQDTQYF. The chain employs TRBV28 and TRBJ2-3; 12 nucleotides line up with TRBD1. Unmatched junction bases numbered 3, after V lost 6 bases and J lost 5 bases. This CDR3 has 14 residues. Germline V CDR1 and CDR2: MDHEN, SYDVKM.

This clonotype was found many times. The chain's CDR3 is CASSSIQGVIYGYTF. For the CDR3, the DNA is TGTGCCAGCAGCTCAATACAGGGGGTGATCTATGGCTACACCTTC. This chain uses TRBV7-8 with TRBJ1-2, with 8 bases matching TRBD1. The CDR3 is 15 residues long. J was trimmed by 4 bases and V by 4 bases; bases with no gene match: 8. The V gene's germline CDR1 is SGHVS and CDR2 FQNEAQ.

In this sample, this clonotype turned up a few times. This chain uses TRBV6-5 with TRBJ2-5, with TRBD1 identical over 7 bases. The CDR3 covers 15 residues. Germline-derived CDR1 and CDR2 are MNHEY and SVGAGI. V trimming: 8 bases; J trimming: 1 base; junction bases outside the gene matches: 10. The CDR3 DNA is TGTGCCAGCGCCGGGTCACAGGGGAGCCAAGAGACCCAGTACTTC. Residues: CASAGSQGSQETQYF.

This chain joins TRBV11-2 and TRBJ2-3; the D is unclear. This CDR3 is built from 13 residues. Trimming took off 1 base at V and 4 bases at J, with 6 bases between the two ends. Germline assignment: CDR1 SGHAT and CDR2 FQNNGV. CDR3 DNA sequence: TGTGCCAGCAGCTTAGCCGGCGCAGATACGCAGTATTTT. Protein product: CASSLAGADTQYF.

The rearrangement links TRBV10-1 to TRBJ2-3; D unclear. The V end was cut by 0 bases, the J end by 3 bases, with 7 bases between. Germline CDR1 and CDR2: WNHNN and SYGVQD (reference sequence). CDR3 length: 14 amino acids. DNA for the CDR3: TGCGCCAGCAGTGAGTCGATCGGTACAGATACGCAGTATTTT. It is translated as CASSESIGTDTQYF.

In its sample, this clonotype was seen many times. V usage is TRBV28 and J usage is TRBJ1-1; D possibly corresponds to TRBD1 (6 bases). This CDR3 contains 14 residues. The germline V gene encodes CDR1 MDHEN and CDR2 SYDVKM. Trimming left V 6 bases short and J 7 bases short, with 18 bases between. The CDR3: CASRKQGGVFEAFF. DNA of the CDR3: TGTGCCAGCAGGAAACAGGGAGGGGTGTTTGAAGCTTTCTTT. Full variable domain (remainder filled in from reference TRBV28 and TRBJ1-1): DVKVTQSSRYLVKRTGEKVFLECVQDMDHENMFWYRQDPGLGLRLIYFSYDVKMKEKGDIPEGYSVSREKKERFSLILESASTNQTSMYLCASRKQGGVFEAFFGQGTRLTVV.

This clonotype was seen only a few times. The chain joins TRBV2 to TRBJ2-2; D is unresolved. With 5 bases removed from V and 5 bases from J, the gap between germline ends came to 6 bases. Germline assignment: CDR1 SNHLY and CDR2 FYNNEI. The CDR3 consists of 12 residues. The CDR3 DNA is TGTGCCAGCAGTAGGAGAACCGGGGAGCTGTTTTTT. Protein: CASSRRTGELFF. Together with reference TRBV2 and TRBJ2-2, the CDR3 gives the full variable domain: EPEVTQTPSHQVTQMGQEVILRCVPISNHLYFYWYRQILGQKVEFLVSFYNNEISEKSEIFDDQFSVERPDGSNFTLKIRSTKLEDSAMYFCASSRRTGELFFGEGSRLTVL.

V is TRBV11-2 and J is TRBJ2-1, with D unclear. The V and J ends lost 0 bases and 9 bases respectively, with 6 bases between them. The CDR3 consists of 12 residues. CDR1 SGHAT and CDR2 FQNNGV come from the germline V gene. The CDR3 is CASSLDWGEQFF. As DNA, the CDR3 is TGTGCCAGCAGCTTAGATTGGGGTGAGCAGTTCTTC.

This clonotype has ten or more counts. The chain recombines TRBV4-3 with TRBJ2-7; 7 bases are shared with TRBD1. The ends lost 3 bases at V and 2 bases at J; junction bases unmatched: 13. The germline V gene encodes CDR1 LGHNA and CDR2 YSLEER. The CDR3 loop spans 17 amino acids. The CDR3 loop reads CASSHYPAPGQAYEQYF. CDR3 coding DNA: TGCGCCAGCAGCCACTACCCTGCCCCCGGACAGGCCTACGAGCAGTACTTC.

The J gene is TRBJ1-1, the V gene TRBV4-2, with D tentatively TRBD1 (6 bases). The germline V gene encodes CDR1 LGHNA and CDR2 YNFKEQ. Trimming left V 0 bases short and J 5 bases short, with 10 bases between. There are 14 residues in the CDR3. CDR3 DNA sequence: TGTGCCAGCAGCCAAGATACAGGGAGGACTGAAGCTTTCTTT. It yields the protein CASSQDTGRTEAFF.

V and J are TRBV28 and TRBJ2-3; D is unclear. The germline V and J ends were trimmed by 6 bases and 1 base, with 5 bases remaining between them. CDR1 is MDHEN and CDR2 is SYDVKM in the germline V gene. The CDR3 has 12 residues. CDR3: CASSEGTDTQYF. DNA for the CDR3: TGTGCCAGCAGCGAGGGCACAGATACGCAGTATTTT. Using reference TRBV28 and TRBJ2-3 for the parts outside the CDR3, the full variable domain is DVKVTQSSRYLVKRTGEKVFLECVQDMDHENMFWYRQDPGLGLRLIYFSYDVKMKEKGDIPEGYSVSREKKERFSLILESASTNQTSMYLCASSEGTDTQYFGPGTRLTVL.

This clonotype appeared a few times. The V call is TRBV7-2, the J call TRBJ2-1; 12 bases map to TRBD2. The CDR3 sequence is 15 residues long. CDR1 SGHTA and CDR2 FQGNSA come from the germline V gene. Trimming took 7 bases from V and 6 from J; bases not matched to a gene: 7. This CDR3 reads CASNRLAGAPNEQFF. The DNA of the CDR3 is TGTGCCAGCAACAGACTAGCGGGGGCCCCCAATGAGCAGTTCTTC.

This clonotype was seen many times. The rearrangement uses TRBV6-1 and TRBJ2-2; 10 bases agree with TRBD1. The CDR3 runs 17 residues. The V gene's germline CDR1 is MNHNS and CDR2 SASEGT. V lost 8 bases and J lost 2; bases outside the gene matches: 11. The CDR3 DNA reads TGTGCCAGCCCCGGGACAGGGGTTATCGGCAACACCGGGGAGCTGTTTTTT. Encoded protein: CASPGTGVIGNTGELFF.

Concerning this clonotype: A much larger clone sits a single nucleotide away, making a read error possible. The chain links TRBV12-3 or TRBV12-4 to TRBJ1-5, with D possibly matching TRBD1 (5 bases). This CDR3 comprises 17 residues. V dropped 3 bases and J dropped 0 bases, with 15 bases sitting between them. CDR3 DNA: TGTGCCAGCAGTTTGAGGGACGCACTTTATAGCAATCAGCCCCAGCATTTT. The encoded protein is CASSLRDALYSNQPQHF.

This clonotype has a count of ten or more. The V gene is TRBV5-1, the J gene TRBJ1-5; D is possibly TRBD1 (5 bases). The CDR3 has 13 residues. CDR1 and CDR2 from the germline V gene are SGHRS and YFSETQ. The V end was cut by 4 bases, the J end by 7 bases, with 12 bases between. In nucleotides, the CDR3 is TGCGCCAGCAGCCCAGAGGGGACGCAGCCCCAGCATTTT. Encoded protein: CASSPEGTQPQHF.

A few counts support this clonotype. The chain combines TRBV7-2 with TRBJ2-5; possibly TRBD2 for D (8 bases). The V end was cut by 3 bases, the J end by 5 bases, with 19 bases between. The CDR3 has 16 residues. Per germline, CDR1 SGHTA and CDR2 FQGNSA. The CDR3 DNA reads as TGTGCCAGCAGCTTTTCTACCAGCGGGGGACAGGAGACCCAGTACTTC. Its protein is CASSFSTSGGQETQYF.

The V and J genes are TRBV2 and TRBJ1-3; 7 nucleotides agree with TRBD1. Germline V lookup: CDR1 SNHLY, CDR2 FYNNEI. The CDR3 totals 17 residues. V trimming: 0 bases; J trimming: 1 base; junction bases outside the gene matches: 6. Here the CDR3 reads CASSEAAPQGSGNTIYF. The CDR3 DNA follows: TGTGCCAGCAGTGAAGCGGCGCCACAGGGGTCTGGAAACACCATATATTTT. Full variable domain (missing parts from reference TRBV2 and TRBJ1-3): EPEVTQTPSHQVTQMGQEVILRCVPISNHLYFYWYRQILGQKVEFLVSFYNNEISEKSEIFDDQFSVERPDGSNFTLKIRSTKLEDSAMYFCASSEAAPQGSGNTIYFGEGSWLTVV.

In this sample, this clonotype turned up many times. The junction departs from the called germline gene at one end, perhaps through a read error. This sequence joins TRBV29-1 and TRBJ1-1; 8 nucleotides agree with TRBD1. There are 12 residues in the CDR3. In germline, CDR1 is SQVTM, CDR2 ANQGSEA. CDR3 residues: CNLNRGNAEAFF. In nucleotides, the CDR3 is TGCAACTTAAACAGGGGGAACGCTGAAGCTTTCTTT.

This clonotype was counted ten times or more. The CDR3 nucleotides are TGTGCCAGCAGCCAAGATCGGAAGACATTCCGGGAAGCTTTCTTT. Translating gives CASSQDRKTFREAFF. The genes are TRBV14 and TRBJ1-1, with D unclear. The CDR3 spans 15 residues. Germline CDR1 and CDR2: SGHDN and FVKESK. Trimming shortened V by 0 bases and J by 8 bases, and 16 bases separated the two germline ends.

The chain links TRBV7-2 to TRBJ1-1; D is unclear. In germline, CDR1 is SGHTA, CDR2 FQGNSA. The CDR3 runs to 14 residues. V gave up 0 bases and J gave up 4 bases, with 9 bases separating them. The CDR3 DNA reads TGTGCCAGCAGCTTAGCCTCGCAGTTCACTGAAGCTTTCTTT. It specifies CASSLASQFTEAFF.

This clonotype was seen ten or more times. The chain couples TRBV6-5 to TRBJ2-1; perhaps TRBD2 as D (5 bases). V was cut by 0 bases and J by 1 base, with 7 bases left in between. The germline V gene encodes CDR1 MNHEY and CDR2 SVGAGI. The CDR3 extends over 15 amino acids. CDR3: CASSYSTGSYNEQFF. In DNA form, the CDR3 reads TGTGCCAGCAGTTACTCGACGGGGTCCTACAATGAGCAGTTCTTC.

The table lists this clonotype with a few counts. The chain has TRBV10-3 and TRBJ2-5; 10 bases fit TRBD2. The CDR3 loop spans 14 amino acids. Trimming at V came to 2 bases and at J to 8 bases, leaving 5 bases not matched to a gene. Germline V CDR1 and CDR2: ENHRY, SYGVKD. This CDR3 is CAISESTSGATQYF. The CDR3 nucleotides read TGTGCCATCAGTGAGAGTACTAGCGGGGCCACCCAGTACTTC.

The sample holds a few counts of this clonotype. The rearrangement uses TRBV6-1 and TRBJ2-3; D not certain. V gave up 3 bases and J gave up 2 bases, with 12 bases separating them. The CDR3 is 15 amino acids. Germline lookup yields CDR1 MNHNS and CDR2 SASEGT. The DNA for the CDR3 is TGTGCCAGCAGTGACATAAGCCGAAACACAGATACGCAGTATTTT. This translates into CASSDISRNTDTQYF.

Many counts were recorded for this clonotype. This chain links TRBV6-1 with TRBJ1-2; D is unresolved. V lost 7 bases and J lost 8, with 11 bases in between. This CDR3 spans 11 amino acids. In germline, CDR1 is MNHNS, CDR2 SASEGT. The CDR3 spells CASTGPRGYTF. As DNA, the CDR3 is TGTGCCAGCACTGGCCCCAGGGGCTACACCTTC.

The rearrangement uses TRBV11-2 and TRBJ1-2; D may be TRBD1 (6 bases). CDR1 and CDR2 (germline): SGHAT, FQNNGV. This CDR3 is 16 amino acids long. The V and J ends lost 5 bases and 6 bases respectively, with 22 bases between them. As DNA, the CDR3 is TGTGCCAGCAGCCCTATCAGGGGCAGCTTGGGTGATGGCTACACCTTC. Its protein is CASSPIRGSLGDGYTF.